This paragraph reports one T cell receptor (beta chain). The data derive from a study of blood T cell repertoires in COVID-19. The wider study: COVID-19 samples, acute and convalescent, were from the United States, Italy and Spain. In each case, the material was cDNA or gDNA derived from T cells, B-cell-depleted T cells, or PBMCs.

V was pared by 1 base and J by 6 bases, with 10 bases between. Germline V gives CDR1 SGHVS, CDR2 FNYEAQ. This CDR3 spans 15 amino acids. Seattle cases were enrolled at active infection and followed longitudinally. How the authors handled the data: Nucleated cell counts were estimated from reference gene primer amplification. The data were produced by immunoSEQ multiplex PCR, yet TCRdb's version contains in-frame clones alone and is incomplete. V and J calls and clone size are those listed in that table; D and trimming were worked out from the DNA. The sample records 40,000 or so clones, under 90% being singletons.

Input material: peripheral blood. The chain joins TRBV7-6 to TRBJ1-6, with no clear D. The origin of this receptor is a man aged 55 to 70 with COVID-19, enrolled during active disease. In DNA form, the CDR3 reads TGTGCCAGCAGCTTAGATGAGGGTTCTAATTCACCCCTCCACTTT. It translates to CASSLDEGSNSPLHF.